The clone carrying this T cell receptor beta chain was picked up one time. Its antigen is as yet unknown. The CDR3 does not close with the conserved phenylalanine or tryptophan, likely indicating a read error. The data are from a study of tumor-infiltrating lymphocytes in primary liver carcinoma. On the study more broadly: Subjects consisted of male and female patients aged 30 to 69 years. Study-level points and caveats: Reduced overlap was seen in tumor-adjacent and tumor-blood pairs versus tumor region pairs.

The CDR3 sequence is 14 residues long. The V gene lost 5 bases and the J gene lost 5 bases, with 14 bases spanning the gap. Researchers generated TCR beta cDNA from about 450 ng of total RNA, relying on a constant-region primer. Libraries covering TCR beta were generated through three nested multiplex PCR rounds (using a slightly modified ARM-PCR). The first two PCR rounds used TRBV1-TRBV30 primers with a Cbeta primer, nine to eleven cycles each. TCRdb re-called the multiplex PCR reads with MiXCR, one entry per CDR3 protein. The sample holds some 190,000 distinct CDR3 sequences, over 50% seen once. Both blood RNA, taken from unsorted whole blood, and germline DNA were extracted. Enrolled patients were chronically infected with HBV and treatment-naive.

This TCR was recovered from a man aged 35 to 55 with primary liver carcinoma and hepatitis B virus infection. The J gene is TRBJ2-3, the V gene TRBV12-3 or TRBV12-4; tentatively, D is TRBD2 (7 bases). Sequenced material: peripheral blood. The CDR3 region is CASSDTGRGDTQYL. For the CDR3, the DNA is TGTGCCAGCAGTGACACAGGGAGGGGAGATACGCAGTATCTT.